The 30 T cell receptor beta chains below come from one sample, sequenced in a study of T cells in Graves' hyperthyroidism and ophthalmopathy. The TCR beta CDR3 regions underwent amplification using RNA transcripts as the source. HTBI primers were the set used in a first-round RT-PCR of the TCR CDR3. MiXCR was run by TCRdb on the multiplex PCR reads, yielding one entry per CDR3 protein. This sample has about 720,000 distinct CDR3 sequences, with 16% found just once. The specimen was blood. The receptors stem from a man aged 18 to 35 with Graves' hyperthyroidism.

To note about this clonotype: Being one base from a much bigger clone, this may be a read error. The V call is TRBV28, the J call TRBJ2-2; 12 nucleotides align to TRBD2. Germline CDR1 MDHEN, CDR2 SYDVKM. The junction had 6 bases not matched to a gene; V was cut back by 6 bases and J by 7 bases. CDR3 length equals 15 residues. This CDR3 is CASRPGLAGFGELFF. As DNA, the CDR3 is TGTGCCAGCAGACCCGGACTAGCGGGATTCGGGGAGCTGTTTTTT.

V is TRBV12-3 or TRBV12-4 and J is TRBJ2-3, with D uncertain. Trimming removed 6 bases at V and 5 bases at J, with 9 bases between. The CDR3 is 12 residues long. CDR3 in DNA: TGTGCCAGCAGCCTCCTCCTAGATACGCAGTATTTT. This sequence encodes CASSLLLDTQYF.

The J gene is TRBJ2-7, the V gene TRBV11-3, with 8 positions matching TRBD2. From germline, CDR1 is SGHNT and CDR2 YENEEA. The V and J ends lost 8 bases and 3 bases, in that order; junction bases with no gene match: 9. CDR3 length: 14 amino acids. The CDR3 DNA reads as TGTGCCAGCGGTGTCCCGGGACTAGGCTACGAGCAGTACTTC. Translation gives CASGVPGLGYEQYF.

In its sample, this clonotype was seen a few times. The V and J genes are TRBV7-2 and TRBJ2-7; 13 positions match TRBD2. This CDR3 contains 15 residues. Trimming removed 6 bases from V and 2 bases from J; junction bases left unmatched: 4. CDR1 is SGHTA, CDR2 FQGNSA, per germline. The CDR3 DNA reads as TGTGCCAGCAGACTACTAGCGGGAGGGACCTACGAGCAGTACTTC. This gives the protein CASRLLAGGTYEQYF.

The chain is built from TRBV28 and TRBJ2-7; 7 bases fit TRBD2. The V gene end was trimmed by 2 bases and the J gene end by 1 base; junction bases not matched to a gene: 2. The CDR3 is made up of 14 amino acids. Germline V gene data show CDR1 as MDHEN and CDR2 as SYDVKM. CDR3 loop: CASSLMGGSYEQYF. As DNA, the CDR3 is TGTGCCAGCAGTTTAATGGGGGGGTCCTACGAGCAGTACTTC. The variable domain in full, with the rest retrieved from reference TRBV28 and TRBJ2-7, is DVKVTQSSRYLVKRTGEKVFLECVQDMDHENMFWYRQDPGLGLRLIYFSYDVKMKEKGDIPEGYSVSREKKERFSLILESASTNQTSMYLCASSLMGGSYEQYFGPGTRLTVT.

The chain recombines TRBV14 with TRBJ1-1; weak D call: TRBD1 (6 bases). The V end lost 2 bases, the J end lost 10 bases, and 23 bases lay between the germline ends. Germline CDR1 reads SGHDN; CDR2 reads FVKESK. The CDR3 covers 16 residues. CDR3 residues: CASSQKSGTSRRGAFF. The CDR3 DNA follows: TGTGCCAGCAGCCAAAAATCCGGGACATCGAGGAGGGGAGCTTTCTTT.

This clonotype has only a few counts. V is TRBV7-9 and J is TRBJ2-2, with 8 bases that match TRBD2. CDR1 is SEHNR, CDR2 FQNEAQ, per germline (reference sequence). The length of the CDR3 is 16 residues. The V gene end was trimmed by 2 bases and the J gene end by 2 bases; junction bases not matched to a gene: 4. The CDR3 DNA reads TGTGCCAGCAGCTTAAGGGGACTAGGAAACACCGGGGAGCTGTTTTTT. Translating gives CASSLRGLGNTGELFF.

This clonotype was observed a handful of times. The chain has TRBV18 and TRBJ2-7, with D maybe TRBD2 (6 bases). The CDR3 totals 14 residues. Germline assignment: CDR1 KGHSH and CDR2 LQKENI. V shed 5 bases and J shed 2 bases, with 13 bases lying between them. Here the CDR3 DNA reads TGTGCCAGCTCAAGCCTAGCGAACGCCTACGAGCAGTACTTC. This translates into CASSSLANAYEQYF.

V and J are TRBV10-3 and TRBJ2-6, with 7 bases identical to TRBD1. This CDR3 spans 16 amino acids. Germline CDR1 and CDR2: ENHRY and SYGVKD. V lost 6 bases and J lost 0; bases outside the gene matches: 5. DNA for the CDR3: TGTGCCATCAGCCTAGACAGGGACTCTGGGGCCAACGTCCTGACTTTC. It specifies CAISLDRDSGANVLTF.

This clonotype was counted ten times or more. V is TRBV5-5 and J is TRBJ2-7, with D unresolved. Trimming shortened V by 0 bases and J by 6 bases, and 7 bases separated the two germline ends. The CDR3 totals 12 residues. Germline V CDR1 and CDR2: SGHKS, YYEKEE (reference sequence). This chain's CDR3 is CASSLVTREQYF. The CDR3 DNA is TGTGCCAGCAGCTTGGTAACACGCGAGCAGTACTTC.

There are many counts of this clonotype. The DNA of the CDR3 is TGCAGTGCGGGAGGGGGGGGGTACAATGAGCAGTTCTTC. Translating it yields CSAGGGGYNEQFF. V gene TRBV20-1 combines with J gene TRBJ2-1, with D possibly matching TRBD2 (7 bases). V lost 6 bases to trimming and J lost 4 bases, with 13 bases between them. Germline assignment: CDR1 DFQATT and CDR2 SNEGSKA (reference sequence). The CDR3 has 13 residues.

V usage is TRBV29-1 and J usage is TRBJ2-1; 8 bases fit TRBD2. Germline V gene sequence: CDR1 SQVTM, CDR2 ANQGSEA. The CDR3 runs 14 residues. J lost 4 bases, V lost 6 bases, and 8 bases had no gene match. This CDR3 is CSVPTSGLYNEQFF. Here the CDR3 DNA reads TGCAGCGTACCCACTAGCGGTCTTTACAATGAGCAGTTCTTC.

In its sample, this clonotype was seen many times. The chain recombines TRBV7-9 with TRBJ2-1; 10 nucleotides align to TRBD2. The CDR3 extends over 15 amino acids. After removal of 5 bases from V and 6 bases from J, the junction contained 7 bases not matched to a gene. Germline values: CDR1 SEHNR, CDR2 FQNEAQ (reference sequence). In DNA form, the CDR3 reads TGTGCCAGCAGCCCCGGACTAGCGGCTGCCAATGAGCAGTTCTTC. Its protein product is CASSPGLAAANEQFF.

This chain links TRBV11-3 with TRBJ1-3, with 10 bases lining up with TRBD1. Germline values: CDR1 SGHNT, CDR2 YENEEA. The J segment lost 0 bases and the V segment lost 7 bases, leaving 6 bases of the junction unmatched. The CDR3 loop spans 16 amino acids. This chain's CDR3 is CASNLGTGASGNTIYF. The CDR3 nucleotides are TGTGCCAGCAACCTGGGGACAGGGGCCTCTGGAAACACCATATATTTT.

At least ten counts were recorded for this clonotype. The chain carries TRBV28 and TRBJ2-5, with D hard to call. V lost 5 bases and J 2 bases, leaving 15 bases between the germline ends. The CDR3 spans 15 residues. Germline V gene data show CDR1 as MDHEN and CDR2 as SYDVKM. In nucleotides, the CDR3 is TGTGCCAGCAGTCTCCCCCCTTGGCAGCAAGAGACCCAGTACTTC. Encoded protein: CASSLPPWQQETQYF.

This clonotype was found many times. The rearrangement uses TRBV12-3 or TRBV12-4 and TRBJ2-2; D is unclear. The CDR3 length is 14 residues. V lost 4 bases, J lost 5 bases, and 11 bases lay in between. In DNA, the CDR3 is TGTGCCAGCAGTTATTACTCAGAGACCGGGGAGCTGTTTTTT. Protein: CASSYYSETGELFF.

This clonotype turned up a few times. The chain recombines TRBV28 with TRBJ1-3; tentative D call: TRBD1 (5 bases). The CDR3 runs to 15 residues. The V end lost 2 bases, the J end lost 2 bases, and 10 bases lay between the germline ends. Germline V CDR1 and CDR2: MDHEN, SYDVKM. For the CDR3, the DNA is TGTGCCAGCAGTTTACGGCAGGGAACTGGAAACACCATATATTTT. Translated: CASSLRQGTGNTIYF.

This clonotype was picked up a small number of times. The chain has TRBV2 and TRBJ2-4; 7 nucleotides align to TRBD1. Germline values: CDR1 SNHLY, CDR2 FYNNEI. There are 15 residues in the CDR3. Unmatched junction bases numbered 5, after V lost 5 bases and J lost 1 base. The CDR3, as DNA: TGTGCCAGCAGTTGGACAGGTCTCGCCAAAAACATTCAGTACTTC. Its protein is CASSWTGLAKNIQYF.

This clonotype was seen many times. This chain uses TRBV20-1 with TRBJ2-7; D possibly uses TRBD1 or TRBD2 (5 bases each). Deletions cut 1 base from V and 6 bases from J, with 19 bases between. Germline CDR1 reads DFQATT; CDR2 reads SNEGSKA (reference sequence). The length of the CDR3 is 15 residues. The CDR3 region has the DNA TGCAGTGCTAGAGTAGGGACGAATAGCGAGGGCGAGCAGTACTTC. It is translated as CSARVGTNSEGEQYF.

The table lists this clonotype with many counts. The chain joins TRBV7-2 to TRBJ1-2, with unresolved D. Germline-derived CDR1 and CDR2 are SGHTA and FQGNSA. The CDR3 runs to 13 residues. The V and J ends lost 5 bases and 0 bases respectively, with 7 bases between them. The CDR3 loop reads CASSPTSNYGYTF. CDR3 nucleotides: TGTGCCAGCAGCCCTACTTCTAACTATGGCTACACCTTC.

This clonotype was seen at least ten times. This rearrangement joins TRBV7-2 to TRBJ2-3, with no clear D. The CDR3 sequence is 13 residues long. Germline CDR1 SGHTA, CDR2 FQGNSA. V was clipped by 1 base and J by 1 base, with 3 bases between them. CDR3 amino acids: CASSLERTDTQYF. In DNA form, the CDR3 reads TGTGCCAGCAGCTTAGAGCGCACAGATACGCAGTATTTT.

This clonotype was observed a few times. The CDR3 reads CSALSRGSSYNEQFF. The CDR3 nucleotides are TGCAGTGCCCTATCCCGGGGTAGCTCCTACAATGAGCAGTTCTTC. This chain links TRBV20-1 with TRBJ2-1, with a tentative D call TRBD2 (5 bases). Germline CDR1 DFQATT, CDR2 SNEGSKA (reference sequence). V gave up 6 bases and J gave up 0 bases, with 15 bases separating them. This CDR3 spans 15 amino acids.

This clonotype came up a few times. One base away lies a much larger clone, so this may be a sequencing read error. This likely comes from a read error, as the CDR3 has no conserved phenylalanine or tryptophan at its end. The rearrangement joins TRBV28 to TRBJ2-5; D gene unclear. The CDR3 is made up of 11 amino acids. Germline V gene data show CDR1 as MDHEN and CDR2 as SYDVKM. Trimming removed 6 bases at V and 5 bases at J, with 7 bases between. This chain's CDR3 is CASRLEETQYL. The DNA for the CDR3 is TGTGCCAGCAGACTTGAGGAGACCCAGTACCTC.

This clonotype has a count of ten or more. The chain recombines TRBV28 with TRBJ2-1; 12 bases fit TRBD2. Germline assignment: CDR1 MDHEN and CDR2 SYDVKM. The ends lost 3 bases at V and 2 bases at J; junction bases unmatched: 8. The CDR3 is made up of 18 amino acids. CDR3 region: CASSLSSGRAATYNEQFF. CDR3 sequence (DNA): TGTGCCAGCAGTTTGTCTAGCGGGAGGGCCGCCACCTACAATGAGCAGTTCTTC.

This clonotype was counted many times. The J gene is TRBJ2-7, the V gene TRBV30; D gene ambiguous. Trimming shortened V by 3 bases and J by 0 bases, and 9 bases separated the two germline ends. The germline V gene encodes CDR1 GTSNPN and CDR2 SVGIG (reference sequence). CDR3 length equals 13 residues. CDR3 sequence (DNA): TGTGCCTGGAGCTTGGGTTTCTCCTACGAGCAGTACTTC. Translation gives CAWSLGFSYEQYF.

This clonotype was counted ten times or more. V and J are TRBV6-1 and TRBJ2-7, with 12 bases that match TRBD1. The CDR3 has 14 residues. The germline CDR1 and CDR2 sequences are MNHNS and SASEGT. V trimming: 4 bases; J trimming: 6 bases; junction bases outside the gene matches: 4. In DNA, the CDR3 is TGTGCCAGCAGTGGCCGGGACAGGGGGCGCGAGCAGTACTTC. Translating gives CASSGRDRGREQYF.

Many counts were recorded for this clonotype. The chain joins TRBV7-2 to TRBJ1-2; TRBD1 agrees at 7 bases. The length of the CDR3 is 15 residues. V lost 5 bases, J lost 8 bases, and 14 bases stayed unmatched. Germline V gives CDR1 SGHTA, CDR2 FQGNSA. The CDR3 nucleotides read TGTGCCAGCAGCGATAACAGGGGTTTGGAAGAAGGCTACACCTTC. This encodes CASSDNRGLEEGYTF. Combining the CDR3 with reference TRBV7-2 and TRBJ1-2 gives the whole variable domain GAGVSQSPSNKVTEKGKDVELRCDPISGHTALYWYRQSLGQGLEFLIYFQGNSAPDKSGLPSDRFSAERTGGSVSTLTIQRTQQEDSAVYLCASSDNRGLEEGYTFGSGTRLTVV.

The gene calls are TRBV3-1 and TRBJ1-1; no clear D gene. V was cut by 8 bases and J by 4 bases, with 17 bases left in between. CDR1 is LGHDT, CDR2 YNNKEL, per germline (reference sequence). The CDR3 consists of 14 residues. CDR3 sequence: CASSSMSEGTEAFF. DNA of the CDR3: TGTGCCAGCTCCTCGATGTCGGAGGGCACTGAAGCTTTCTTT.

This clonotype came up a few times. The CDR3 nucleotides read TGTGCCAGTAGTATAGTGAAAGGGGCTACCGGGGAGCTGTTTTTT. It translates to CASSIVKGATGELFF. This chain uses TRBV19 with TRBJ2-2; possible D gene TRBD1, 5 bases. Germline CDR1 LNHDA, CDR2 SQIVND (reference sequence). This CDR3 is 15 amino acids long. V lost 1 base to trimming and J lost 5 bases, with 11 bases between them.

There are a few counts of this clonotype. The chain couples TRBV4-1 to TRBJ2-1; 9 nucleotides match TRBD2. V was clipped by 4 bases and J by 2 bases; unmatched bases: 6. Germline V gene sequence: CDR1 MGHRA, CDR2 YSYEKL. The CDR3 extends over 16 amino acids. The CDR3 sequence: CASSREREVTYNEQFF. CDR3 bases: TGCGCCAGCAGCCGAGAGCGGGAGGTTACCTACAATGAGCAGTTCTTC.